Listed below are T cell receptor beta chains from one sample, sequenced in a study of blood T cell repertoires in COVID-19. The data were produced by immunoSEQ multiplex PCR, yet TCRdb's version contains in-frame clones alone and is incomplete. The table lists roughly 70,000 clones, around 92% of them singletons. Sequencing input: peripheral blood. The receptors come from a man aged 60 to 69 with acute or convalescent COVID-19. Both conserved end residues are part of each CDR3. A D gene is named only where the DNA matches it firmly.

TRBV7-2	TRBJ2-7	TRBD1	CASSLARGPSYEQYF	TGTGCCAGCAGCTTAGCAAGGGGGCCCTCCTACGAGCAGTACTTC
TRBV6-5	TRBJ1-2	.	CASSYSWAAAGYTF	TGTGCCAGCAGTTACTCTTGGGCAGCCGCTGGCTACACCTTC
TRBV9	TRBJ1-2	.	CASSAVPTQIYGYTF	TGTGCCAGCAGCGCAGTTCCGACACAAATCTATGGCTACACCTTC
TRBV2	TRBJ1-3	.	CASSERTSGNTIYF	TGTGCCAGCAGTGAGCGAACCTCTGGAAACACCATATATTTT
TRBV6-5	TRBJ1-2	.	CASSYGDSGYTF	TGTGCCAGCAGTTACGGGGACTCTGGCTACACCTTC
TRBV2	TRBJ1-6	.	CASSEARYNSPLHF	TGTGCCAGCAGTGAAGCCAGATATAATTCACCCCTCCACTTT
TRBV19	TRBJ2-6	.	CACRAAGANVLTF	TGTGCCTGTCGAGCAGCGGGGGCCAACGTCCTGACTTTC
TRBV5-6	TRBJ1-5	.	CASSLQGVDNQPQHF	TGTGCCAGCAGCCTACAGGGTGTGGACAATCAGCCCCAGCATTTT
TRBV19	TRBJ2-1	.	CASSMVQNNEQFF	TGTGCCAGTAGTATGGTACAGAACAATGAGCAGTTCTTC
TRBV10-2	TRBJ1-1	.	CASSEVTRLNTEAFF	TGCGCCAGCAGTGAGGTAACGAGATTGAACACTGAAGCTTTCTTT
TRBV11-2	TRBJ1-1	.	CASSLVGGDTEAFF	TGTGCCAGCAGCTTAGTGGGGGGGGACACTGAAGCTTTCTTT
TRBV10-3	TRBJ2-3	TRBD2	CAISESTSGTDTQYF	TGTGCCATCAGTGAGTCGACTAGCGGCACAGATACGCAGTATTTT
TRBV7-9	TRBJ1-4	.	CASSFNTPGHLFF	TGTGCCAGCAGCTTTAATACACCGGGACACCTGTTTTTT
TRBV27	TRBJ1-1	TRBD1	CASSLGTGDTEAFF	TGTGCCAGCAGTCTGGGGACAGGGGACACTGAAGCTTTCTTT
TRBV3-1/TRBV3-2	TRBJ1-2	.	CASSQVSQGRRGGYTF	TGTGCCAGCAGCCAAGTTTCCCAGGGGAGAAGAGGGGGCTACACCTTC
TRBV6-6	TRBJ2-3	TRBD1	CASNQNRGRVTDTQYF	TGTGCCAGCAACCAGAACAGGGGGCGAGTCACAGATACGCAGTATTTT
TRBV5-4	TRBJ2-5	TRBD2	CASSLGLAELQHF	TGTGCCAGCAGCTTGGGACTAGCGGAGCTACAACACTTC
TRBV12-3/TRBV12-4	TRBJ2-3	.	CASSWTVTDTQYF	TGTGCCAGCAGTTGGACTGTCACAGATACGCAGTATTTT
TRBV11-3	TRBJ2-3	TRBD1	CASSLGTGSPRRSDTQYF	TGTGCCAGCAGCTTGGGGACAGGGTCCCCCAGAAGATCGGATACGCAGTATTTT
TRBV19	TRBJ1-1	.	CASSIHMNTEAFF	TGTGCCAGTAGTATCCACATGAACACTGAAGCTTTCTTT